The 15 T cell receptor beta chains below come from one sample, sequenced in a study of spatial heterogeneity in lung cancer. MiXCR, applied by TCRdb to the 5' RACE reads, yields one record per CDR3 protein. The sample holds about 92,000 distinct CDR3 sequences, roughly 12% seen once. Time point meaning: sample taken at primary tumor resection. Whole RNA was taken from tumor, nontumor lung or frozen PBMC; it was then sequenced unsorted. The sequencing used PBMCs, collected at surgery. These receptors were taken from a male donor with early-stage non-small cell lung cancer.

The chain carries TRBV7-2 and TRBJ2-3, with 13 nucleotides matching TRBD2. The CDR3 consists of 16 residues. The germline V gene encodes CDR1 SGHTA and CDR2 FQGNSA. J was trimmed by 7 bases and V by 3 bases; bases with no gene match: 7. The CDR3 DNA follows: TGTGCCAGCAGCTTGGGACTAGCGGGATTAAGCCATACGCAGTATTTT. Protein sequence: CASSLGLAGLSHTQYF.

The CDR3 region has the DNA TGTGCCAGCAGTAGCCGGGACAGGGGTGGGCGATCACCCCTCCACTTT. Amino acids: CASSSRDRGGRSPLHF. V usage is TRBV27 and J usage is TRBJ1-6, with 10 bases lining up with TRBD1. The germline V gene has CDR1 MNHEY and CDR2 SMNVEV (reference sequence). The trim removed 5 bases at V and 10 bases at J, leaving 11 bases unmatched. The CDR3 spans 16 residues.

The J gene is TRBJ2-2, the V gene TRBV15; D might be TRBD2 (6 bases). CDR1 and CDR2 (germline): LNHNV, YYDKDF (reference sequence). V lost 5 bases to trimming and J lost 4 bases, with 17 bases between them. The CDR3 runs to 16 residues. The CDR3 sequence is CATSPSRRGPTGELFF. CDR3 nucleotide sequence: TGTGCCACCAGCCCCTCCCGGAGGGGACCCACCGGGGAGCTGTTTTTT.

This clonotype has just a few counts. This chain uses TRBV10-3 with TRBJ2-2, with a weak D call TRBD2 (6 bases). The V end lost 7 bases, the J end lost 0 bases, and 18 bases lay between the germline ends. There are 17 residues in the CDR3. The germline CDR1 and CDR2 sequences are ENHRY and SYGVKD. CDR3 amino acids: CAIMIHRDSPNTGELFF. Written as DNA, the CDR3 is TGTGCCATCATGATTCACCGGGACTCCCCGAACACCGGGGAGCTGTTTTTT.

The chain has TRBV6-2 or TRBV6-3 and TRBJ1-1; the D gene is possibly TRBD1 (5 bases). The CDR3 loop spans 14 amino acids. The ends were cut back, 4 bases at V and 0 bases at J, with 9 bases in the middle. Germline CDR1 MNHEY, CDR2 SVGEGT. The CDR3, as DNA: TGTGCCAGCAGTTTGGGACTTCTGAACACTGAAGCTTTCTTT. It specifies CASSLGLLNTEAFF.

This clonotype has only a few counts. The chain is built from TRBV6-2 or TRBV6-3 and TRBJ2-5; D gene uncertain. The germline V gene has CDR1 MNHEY and CDR2 SVGEGT. V was shortened by 5 bases and J by 5 bases, with 12 bases between the two germline ends. CDR3 size: 13 residues. The CDR3 is CASSQLRWETQYF. The DNA of the CDR3 is TGTGCCAGCAGTCAACTGCGGTGGGAGACCCAGTACTTC.

Many counts were recorded for this clonotype. The chain combines TRBV20-1 with TRBJ2-1; D is unclear. This CDR3 comprises 13 residues. Trimming took off 2 bases at V and 5 bases at J, with 10 bases between the two ends. Looked up from germline, CDR1 is DFQATT and CDR2 is SNEGSKA (reference sequence). In DNA form, the CDR3 reads TGCAGTGCTAGACTTCAGCCCGACAATGAGCAGTTCTTC. This codes for CSARLQPDNEQFF.

This clonotype occurred a few times. This chain connects TRBV7-3 to TRBJ2-1; 8 bases are shared with TRBD2. Trimming cost V 2 bases and J 7 bases; bases outside gene matches: 10. This CDR3 spans 16 amino acids. Germline CDR1 and CDR2: SGHTA and FQGTGA. In DNA, the CDR3 is TGTGCCAGCAGCTTACTTCCGGGGGGGTCTTCAAATGAGCAGTTCTTC. Protein: CASSLLPGGSSNEQFF.

The chain links TRBV20-1 to TRBJ2-5; possibly TRBD1 for D (6 bases). V lost 5 bases to trimming and J lost 2 bases, with 9 bases between them. There are 12 residues in the CDR3. Germline-derived CDR1 and CDR2 are DFQATT and SNEGSKA (reference sequence). The CDR3: CSAEQGQETQYF. CDR3 nucleotides: TGCAGTGCTGAACAGGGTCAAGAGACCCAGTACTTC.

V gene TRBV5-1 combines with J gene TRBJ1-1, with D hard to call. Per germline, CDR1 SGHRS and CDR2 YFSETQ. Trimming took off 9 bases at V and 1 base at J, with 16 bases between the two ends. The CDR3 runs to 14 residues. In nucleotides, the CDR3 is TGCGCCACCCGTGGAGGGTCTGGGAACACTGAAGCTTTCTTT. Residues: CATRGGSGNTEAFF.

The rearrangement links TRBV4-3 to TRBJ2-1; D is possibly TRBD1 (5 bases). The V gene's germline CDR1 is LGHNA and CDR2 YSLEER. Trimming removed 1 base from V and 4 bases from J, with 11 bases in between. The CDR3 contains 15 residues. The CDR3 nucleotides read TGCGCCAGCAGCCAAGCTAAGACAGAGTACAATGAGCAGTTCTTC. Its translation is CASSQAKTEYNEQFF.

This clonotype has more than one count but fewer than ten. The gene calls are TRBV5-1 and TRBJ2-1; 7 nucleotides align to TRBD1. Germline V CDR1 and CDR2: SGHRS, YFSETQ. With 3 bases clipped from V and 6 bases from J, the junction kept 0 bases outside the gene matches. The CDR3 sequence is 12 residues long. CDR3 sequence reads: CASSWDSNEQFF. The CDR3 coding sequence is TGCGCCAGCAGCTGGGACAGCAATGAGCAGTTCTTC.

A few counts support this clonotype. V is TRBV7-2 and J is TRBJ2-1; a possible D gene is TRBD2 (6 bases). The CDR3 extends over 15 amino acids. Deletions cut 5 bases from V and 6 bases from J, with 17 bases between. Germline CDR1 SGHTA, CDR2 FQGNSA. The CDR3 spells CASSAGLQPSNEQFF. The CDR3 coding sequence is TGTGCCAGCAGCGCGGGACTCCAGCCCTCCAATGAGCAGTTCTTC.

This chain connects TRBV5-5 to TRBJ1-5; 7 positions match TRBD1. The CDR3 runs 16 residues. Per germline, CDR1 SGHKS and CDR2 YYEKEE (reference sequence). V lost 4 bases to trimming and J lost 5 bases; unmatched junction nucleotides: 12. This CDR3 reads CASSQGQPGGYQPQHF. CDR3 bases: TGTGCCAGCAGCCAGGGACAGCCAGGAGGTTATCAGCCCCAGCATTTT.

CDR3 DNA: TGCAGCGTAGCCACCGGGACGACGAATTCACCCCTCCACTTT. It yields the protein CSVATGTTNSPLHF. The chain uses TRBV29-1 and TRBJ1-6; tentatively, D is TRBD1 (5 bases). Per germline, CDR1 SQVTM and CDR2 ANQGSEA. The CDR3 loop spans 14 amino acids. Trimming removed 6 bases at V and 7 bases at J, with 16 bases between.